Below are 9 T cell receptor beta chains sequenced from a single sample in a study of T cells in Graves' hyperthyroidism and ophthalmopathy. Amplification of TCR beta CDR3 regions used RNA as the template. TCR CDR3 regions were first amplified by RT-PCR with HTBI primers. TCRdb analysed the multiplex PCR reads with MiXCR anew, one entry per CDR3 protein. The sample comprises over 250,000 distinct CDR3 sequences, 20% to 25% of which are singletons, and about 60% rests with the top ten. The sequencing input was blood. The receptors shown here come from a man in his thirties or forties with Graves' ophthalmopathy.

The CDR3 nucleotides read TGTGCCAGCAGATATACAGGGAAGCCTGAAGCTTTCTTT. Amino acid sequence: CASRYTGKPEAFF. The chain recombines TRBV12-3 or TRBV12-4 with TRBJ1-1, with a tentative D call TRBD1 (6 bases). V gave up 6 bases and J gave up 6 bases, with 14 bases separating them. The CDR3 spans 13 residues.

This clonotype turned up a few times. This sequence joins TRBV20-1 and TRBJ2-1; TRBD2 aligns across 13 bases. Per germline, CDR1 DFQATT and CDR2 SNEGSKA (reference sequence). This CDR3 is built from 14 residues. Trimming cost V 1 base and J 9 bases; bases outside gene matches: 3. The CDR3 DNA reads TGCAGTGCTAGAGCCCGACTAGCGGGAGGTGAGCAGTTCTTC. Translating gives CSARARLAGGEQFF.

This clonotype appeared a single time. The rearrangement uses TRBV11-2 and TRBJ2-7; 10 nucleotides agree with TRBD2. The CDR3 is 15 residues long. Germline-derived CDR1 and CDR2 are SGHAT and FQNNGV. The J segment lost 3 bases and the V segment lost 1 base, leaving 3 bases of the junction unmatched. The CDR3 loop is CASSLVGTSVYEQYF. Written as DNA, the CDR3 is TGTGCCAGCAGCTTAGTAGGGACTAGCGTCTACGAGCAGTACTTC. Full variable domain (missing parts from reference TRBV11-2 and TRBJ2-7): EAGVAQSPRYKIIEKRQSVAFWCNPISGHATLYWYQQILGQGPKLLIQFQNNGVVDDSQLPKDRFSAERLKGVDSTLKIQPAKLEDSAVYLCASSLVGTSVYEQYFGPGTRLTVT.

At least ten counts were recorded for this clonotype. The chain uses TRBV2 and TRBJ2-5; TRBD1 aligns across 9 bases. With 8 bases clipped from V and 5 bases from J, the junction kept 9 bases outside the gene matches. Germline loops: CDR1 SNHLY, CDR2 FYNNEI. CDR3 size: 14 residues. The CDR3 here is CASGETGTGETQYF. The CDR3 region has the DNA TGTGCCAGCGGGGAGACAGGGACAGGGGAGACCCAGTACTTC.

V is TRBV5-1 and J is TRBJ1-2, with D maybe TRBD1 (6 bases). This CDR3 has 14 residues. The V end was cut by 0 bases, the J end by 4 bases, with 10 bases between. Germline CDR1 SGHRS, CDR2 YFSETQ. The CDR3 sequence is CASSLADSAYGYTF. The CDR3 DNA reads as TGCGCCAGCAGCTTGGCGGACAGTGCCTATGGCTACACCTTC. The full variable domain, rest sourced from reference TRBV5-1 and TRBJ1-2, is KAGVTQTPRYLIKTRGQQVTLSCSPISGHRSVSWYQQTPGQGLQFLFEYFSETQRNKGNFPGRFSGRQFSNSRSEMNVSTLELGDSALYLCASSLADSAYGYTFGSGTRLTVV.

This clonotype was seen ten or more times. J is TRBJ2-3 and V is TRBV20-1, with 13 bases fitting TRBD2. V shed 4 bases, J shed 4 bases, and the junction held 2 bases outside the gene matches. The CDR3 contains 14 residues. The germline gives CDR1 DFQATT, CDR2 SNEGSKA (reference sequence). The CDR3 bases are TGCAGTGCTATGGGACTAGCGGGATCAGATACGCAGTATTTT. Protein sequence: CSAMGLAGSDTQYF.

This clonotype has more than one count but fewer than ten. The chain combines TRBV27 with TRBJ2-3, with 13 bases lining up with TRBD2. This CDR3 has 14 amino acids. Germline V gene sequence: CDR1 MNHEY, CDR2 SMNVEV (reference sequence). Germline trimming cut 7 bases from V and 4 bases from J; bases unmatched to any gene: 2. This CDR3 is CASKLAGGADTQYF. Written as DNA, the CDR3 is TGTGCCAGCAAACTAGCGGGAGGGGCAGATACGCAGTATTTT.

A word on this clonotype: A much larger clone differs by one base, so this may be a read error. V gene TRBV11-2 combines with J gene TRBJ2-5; TRBD2 aligns across 7 bases. CDR1 is SGHAT and CDR2 is FQNNGV in the germline V gene. The CDR3 extends over 14 amino acids. The CDR3: CAGSARLAGETQYF. CDR3 in DNA: TGTGCCGGCAGCGCGAGACTAGCCGGAGAGACCCAGTACTTC.

The genes are TRBV9 and TRBJ2-7; the match to TRBD2 covers 8 bases. V dropped 4 bases and J dropped 2; count of bases not matched to a gene: 5. From germline, CDR1 is SGDLS and CDR2 YYNGEE. The CDR3 has 14 residues. The CDR3 here is CASSLSGLAYEQYF. The CDR3 DNA follows: TGTGCCAGCAGCTTATCGGGACTAGCCTACGAGCAGTACTTC.